This TCR beta chain was recorded in a study of blood T cell repertoires in COVID-19. At the level of the study: Sites in the United States, Italy and Spain provided acute and convalescent COVID-19 samples. PBMCs, B-cell-depleted T cells, or T cells provided the cDNA or gDNA that made up the material.

There are 16 residues in the CDR3. The ends were cut back, 4 bases at V and 4 bases at J, with 17 bases in the middle. Germline V lookup: CDR1 KGHSH, CDR2 LQKENI. Per the original data handling: Reference gene primer amplification gave estimated nucleated cell counts. Profiling relied on immunoSEQ multiplex PCR, and the TCRdb table lists in-frame clones only, not all of them. V and J calls and clone size are as listed in that table; D and trimming were resolved from the DNA. The sample shows 350,000 to 450,000 clones, around nine tenths of them seen only once. This clonotype originated in a woman aged 25 to 39 who had recovered from COVID-19. The genes are TRBV18 and TRBJ1-3; D perhaps matches TRBD1 (6 bases). Sequenced material: PBMCs or T cells enriched from blood (not recorded which). The CDR3 region is CASSLRSGVSGNTIYF. CDR3 nucleotide sequence: TGTGCCAGCTCACTGCGGTCAGGGGTTTCAGGAAACACCATATATTTT.